This section outlines one T cell receptor (beta chain) sequence together with its context. In this sample, this clonotype turned up a few times. Its recognized antigen is unknown. Per-base quality was not reported, and no clone a single base away is much larger than it. The CDR3 runs 11 amino acids, cysteine and phenylalanine included. CDR3 DNA only is kept here, 33 bases in frame from base 1. CDR1 SNHLY and CDR2 FYNNEI are derived from the germline V gene. V is shortened by 6 bases, J by 10 bases, and the region joining them spans 10 bases. The sample originates from a study of human T cells and chemical hapten exposure (dated by TCRdb to the early 2020s). Regarding the research as a whole: For sensitization, 2% DPC in acetone was applied to a roughly 2 cm by roughly 2 cm area of upper inner arm skin. Throughout the study period of about 25 weeks, patients also received therapeutic DPC doses to the scalp every week. Patch tests used Finn chambers with 0.01% DPC on the upper back, scored after 6 days by International Contact Dermatitis Research Group standards. Alopecia areata with under or over 50% scalp involvement, alopecia totalis and alopecia universalis were represented in the patient cohort, which was mostly female. Libraries were pooled for sequencing, and variation in per-sample TCR yields was attributed mainly to small differences in library volumes within the pool. Peripheral blood TCR repertoire changes were tracked in vivo in alopecia patients during primary and secondary sensitization to the hapten diphenylcyclopropenone (DPC). Blood samples were taken from patients before sensitization (week 0) and at 2, 6 and about 24 weeks after DPC sensitization. Approximately 28 alopecia patients provided blood for TCR sequencing at one to four time points (pre-sensitization, 2, 6 and 24 weeks). Broader findings and caveats from the paper: Alopecia, a presumed autoimmune disease, was present in all patients, so the immune response of the patients might differ from that of healthy individuals. Repeated subsampling changed both the strength of the expansion versus patch-test correlation and the threshold at which the correlation became significant. Significantly more large CDR3 similarity clusters were formed by expanded TCRs than by pre-sensitization or healthy control sets, consistent with antigen-driven responses. Patch test score correlated positively with the number of PT1 expanded TCRs, reaching significance at thresholds 8, 16 and 32 but not at 4. DPC sensitization did not change how many TCRs were above 1 in 1000 frequency, and no evidence was found of alterations in global repertoire structure.

Libraries were constructed by RACE. Instrument on record: NextSeq 500. Library preparation attached unique molecular identifiers to individual cDNA molecules for quantitative, reproducible TCR counting. Each blood RNA sample was used to sequence both TCR alpha and TCR beta chains. The study's processing was this. The median number of TCRs per sample was roughly 98,000, ranging from about 23,224 to 750,000. V, J and CDR3 annotation of the TCR reads was carried out using the Decombinator software suite. Every sample was subsampled to the same number of TCRs (28,000) for the PS versus PT1 abundance plots. Expanded TCRs were defined as absent before sensitization and observed at least eight times at the 2-week time point. In-frame beta chains were kept once TCRdb had trimmed the public reads at Q25 with fastp and called clones with MiXCR. CDR3 protein duplicates are merged, each entry listing the most common genes and DNA. TCRdb's processing, not the authors' own work, is the source of the V and J calls. This sample lists 380,000 or so distinct CDR3 sequences; 4.8% were detected once. Approximately 2.1% of the sample goes to the ten largest clones.

The time point label for this specimen denotes: patch test 1, 2 weeks after DPC sensitization. The sample's treatment or condition label is to be understood as: therapeutic diphenylcyclopropenone sensitization with weekly scalp DPC. At each patch-test visit, blood was drawn before the patch test was applied. Eligible patients were aged 18 to 70, diagnosed with alopecia, deemed suitable for DPC therapy, and excluded if pregnant. Total RNA was extracted from unfractionated whole blood that had been collected in Tempus Blood RNA tubes. The TCR comes from a woman aged 50 to 65 with alopecia areata. Some clones in this sample may be carry-over from other donors' samples. This specimen was whole blood, taken in connection with sensitization to the hapten diphenylcyclopropenone (DPC). Recombination linked TRBV2 to TRBJ2-1; the D gene cannot be named for sure. The sequenced DNA: TGTGCCAGCAGAGGTGCAAGGGAGCAGTTCTTC. Protein translation: CASRGAREQFF.